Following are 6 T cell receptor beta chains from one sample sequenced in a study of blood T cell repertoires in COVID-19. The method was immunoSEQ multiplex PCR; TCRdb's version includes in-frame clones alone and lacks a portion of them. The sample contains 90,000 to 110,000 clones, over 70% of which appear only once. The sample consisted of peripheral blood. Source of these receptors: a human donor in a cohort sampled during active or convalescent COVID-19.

CDR3 coding DNA: TGCGCCAGCAGCTTCAGGAAAGAGACCCAGTACTTC. Protein: CASSFRKETQYF. V is TRBV5-1 and J is TRBJ2-5; D gene uncertain. Looked up from germline, CDR1 is SGHRS and CDR2 is YFSETQ. The V gene lost 2 bases and the J gene lost 3 bases, with 5 bases spanning the gap. The CDR3 runs to 12 residues.

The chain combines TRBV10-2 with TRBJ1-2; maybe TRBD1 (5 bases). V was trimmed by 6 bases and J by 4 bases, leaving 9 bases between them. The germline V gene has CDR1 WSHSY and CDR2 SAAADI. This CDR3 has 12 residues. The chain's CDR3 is CASRAGLYGYTF. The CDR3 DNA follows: TGCGCCAGCAGAGCGGGACTCTATGGCTACACCTTC.

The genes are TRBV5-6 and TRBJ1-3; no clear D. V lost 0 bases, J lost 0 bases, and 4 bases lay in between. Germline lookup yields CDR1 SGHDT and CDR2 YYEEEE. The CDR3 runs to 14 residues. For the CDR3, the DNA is TGTGCCAGCAGCTTGGACAGCTCTGGAAACACCATATATTTT. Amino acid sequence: CASSLDSSGNTIYF.

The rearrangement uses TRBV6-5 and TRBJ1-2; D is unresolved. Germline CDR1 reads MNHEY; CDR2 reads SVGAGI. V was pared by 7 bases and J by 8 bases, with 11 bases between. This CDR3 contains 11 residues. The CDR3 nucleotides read TGTGCCAGCATGAGCGTCCCCGGCTACACCTTC. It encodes CASMSVPGYTF.

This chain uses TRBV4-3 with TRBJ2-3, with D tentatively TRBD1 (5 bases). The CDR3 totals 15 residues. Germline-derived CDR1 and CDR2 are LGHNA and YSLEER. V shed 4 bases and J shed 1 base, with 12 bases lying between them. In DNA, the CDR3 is TGCGCCAGCAGCCTTTGGACACTGGGCACAGATACGCAGTATTTT. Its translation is CASSLWTLGTDTQYF.

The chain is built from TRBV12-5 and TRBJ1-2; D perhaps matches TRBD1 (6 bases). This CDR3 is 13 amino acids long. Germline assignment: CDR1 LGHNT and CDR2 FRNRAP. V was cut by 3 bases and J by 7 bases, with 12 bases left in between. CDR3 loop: CASGLQGYPGYTF. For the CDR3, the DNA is TGTGCTAGTGGTTTACAGGGATACCCTGGCTACACCTTC. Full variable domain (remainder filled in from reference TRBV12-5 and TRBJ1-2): DARVTQTPRHKVTEMGQEVTMRCQPILGHNTVFWYRQTMMQGLELLAYFRNRAPLDDSGMPKDRFSAEMPDATLATLKIQPSEPRDSAVYFCASGLQGYPGYTFGSGTRLTVV.